This TCR beta chain is from a study of control samples from healthy donors and cancer patients. The germline gives CDR1 SGHRS, CDR2 YFSETQ. CDR3 length: 15 residues. The germline V and J ends were trimmed by 1 base and 3 bases, with 14 bases remaining between them. Generated by immunoSEQ multiplex PCR, the TCRdb table keeps only in-frame clones and is missing some. The table lists about 120,000 clones, 85% to 90% of them singletons, with around 1.1% in the top ten. The source material was PBMCs. The genes are TRBV5-1 and TRBJ2-7; tentatively, D is TRBD1 (6 bases). The origin of this receptor is a woman aged 45-59 years with colorectal cancer. The CDR3 is CASSLTSGDNYEQYF. The CDR3 DNA reads TGCGCCAGCAGCTTGACTTCAGGGGACAACTACGAGCAGTACTTC.